This TCR beta chain was retrieved from a study of blood T cell repertoires in COVID-19. Study in general: The study drew acute and convalescent COVID-19 samples from the United States, Italy and Spain. T cells, B-cell-depleted T cells, or PBMCs supplied cDNA or gDNA.

Original data processing: Reference gene primer amplification yielded estimated nucleated cell counts. Only in-frame clones appear in the TCRdb table, and some are missing; sequencing was by immunoSEQ multiplex PCR. V, J and clone size are those of that table, while D and trimming were read from the DNA. The profile covers approximately 50,000 clones, with 90% appearing a single time and 6.2% taken by the ten largest. Germline V gene lookup returns CDR1 SGHAT and CDR2 FQDESV (reference sequence). V dropped 0 bases and J dropped 0; count of bases not matched to a gene: 6. The CDR3 is 19 residues long. This clone was seen only a few times.

The chain employs TRBV11-1 and TRBJ2-1; the match to TRBD2 covers 12 bases. The TCR was taken from a man aged 40-50 years with acute or convalescent COVID-19. What was sequenced was peripheral blood. CDR3 nucleotide sequence: TGTGCCAGCAGCTTAGCAGGGACTAGCGGGTATAGCTCCTACAATGAGCAGTTCTTC. This codes for CASSLAGTSGYSSYNEQFF. Using reference TRBV11-1 and TRBJ2-1 for the parts outside the CDR3, the full variable domain is EAEVAQSPRYKITEKSQAVAFWCDPISGHATLYWYRQILGQGPELLVQFQDESVVDDSQLPKDRFSAERLKGVDSTLKIQPAELGDSAMYLCASSLAGTSGYSSYNEQFFGPGTRLTVL.